This TCR beta chain was observed in a study of human T cells and chemical hapten exposure. Study details: Patients were given diphenylcyclopropenone on the scalp weekly across the approximately 26-week study.

The CDR3 loop spans 14 amino acids. V lost 5 bases and J lost 6; bases outside the gene matches: 7. Per germline, CDR1 SGHTA and CDR2 FQGNSA. Individual cDNA molecules each carried unique molecular identifiers attached by the library. A single record per CDR3 protein comes from TCRdb applying MiXCR to the RACE reads. The repertoire includes about 190,000 distinct CDR3 sequences, roughly a quarter of them detected once, and about 2.3% sits in the top ten. This clonotype was detected once. As for time point: patch test 3, about 24 weeks after DPC sensitization. Regarding treatment: therapeutic diphenylcyclopropenone sensitization with weekly scalp DPC.

This TCR was recovered from a woman aged 40 to 50 with alopecia areata. Some clones in this sample may be carry-over from other donors' samples. This chain joins TRBV7-2 and TRBJ2-7; 10 bases align to TRBD1. This specimen was whole blood, taken in connection with sensitization to the hapten diphenylcyclopropenone (DPC). CDR3 loop: CASSRQTGGPEQYF. In DNA form, the CDR3 reads TGTGCCAGCAGCCGACAGACAGGGGGCCCCGAGCAGTACTTC. The full variable domain, rest sourced from reference TRBV7-2 and TRBJ2-7, is GAGVSQSPSNKVTEKGKDVELRCDPISGHTALYWYRQSLGQGLEFLIYFQGNSAPDKSGLPSDRFSAERTGGSVSTLTIQRTQQEDSAVYLCASSRQTGGPEQYFGPGTRLTVT.